This is a list of T cell receptor beta chains from one sample in a study of cytomegalovirus exposure and HLA in healthy donors. Clones were read by immunoSEQ multiplex PCR, and TCRdb kept only the in-frame ones, dropping some. The sample has some 51,000 clones, and its top ten clones hold 25% to 30%. Sequenced input: PBMCs. Every receptor here comes from a man aged 40-49 years in good health and CMV-seropositive. Each CDR3 is given with its conserved first and last residue. A D gene is named only where the DNA matches it firmly.

J gene | D gene | V gene | CDR3 protein | CDR3 DNA
TRBJ1-2 | TRBD1 | TRBV27 | CASSLLGTQGADGYTF | TGTGCCAGCAGTTTGCTCGGGACCCAGGGGGCGGATGGCTACACCTTC
TRBJ2-7 | . | TRBV7-9 | CASSLGQVEQYF | TGTGCCAGCAGCTTAGGACAGGTCGAGCAGTACTTC
TRBJ1-1 | TRBD1 | TRBV2 | CASSRDRDTEAFF | TGTGCCAGCAGCCGGGACAGGGATACTGAAGCTTTCTTT
TRBJ1-1 | TRBD1 | TRBV19 | CASSVGPGGTEAFF | TGTGCCAGTAGTGTCGGACCAGGGGGCACTGAAGCTTTCTTT
TRBJ1-1 | . | TRBV27 | CASSFRGGGTEAFF | TGTGCCAGCAGTTTTAGGGGGGGAGGGACTGAAGCTTTCTTT
TRBJ2-3 | . | TRBV29-1 | CSVDRDKDTQYF | TGCAGCGTTGACAGGGACAAGGATACGCAGTATTTT
TRBJ1-5 | . | TRBV12-2 | CASRFLLRSNQPQHF | TGTGCAAGTCGCTTCCTCCTGCGAAGCAATCAGCCCCAGCATTTT
TRBJ1-1 | TRBD1 | TRBV7-9 | CAISDRGETEAFF | TGTGCCATCTCGGACAGGGGTGAAACTGAAGCTTTCTTT
TRBJ2-5 | . | TRBV7-8 | CASSLRQGRRQETQYF | TGTGCCAGCAGCTTAAGGCAGGGCCGCAGGCAAGAGACCCAGTACTTC
TRBJ2-1 | . | TRBV6-5 | CASIHPGDEQFF | TGTGCCAGCATCCACCCAGGGGATGAGCAGTTCTTC
TRBJ2-2 | . | TRBV9 | CASSVVEAGELFF | TGTGCCAGCAGCGTTGTGGAGGCCGGGGAGCTGTTTTTT
TRBJ1-1 | TRBD1 | TRBV19 | CATGQGPNTEAFF | TGTGCCACTGGACAGGGTCCAAACACTGAAGCTTTCTTT
TRBJ1-5 | TRBD1 | TRBV5-6 | CASSSIGAGGSQPQHF | TGTGCCAGCAGCTCGATCGGGGCAGGGGGCTCTCAGCCCCAGCATTTT
TRBJ2-7 | . | TRBV13 | CASSPPGLGRYEQYF | TGTGCCAGCAGCCCCCCTGGGTTGGGGCGCTACGAGCAGTACTTC
TRBJ2-5 | TRBD2 | TRBV18 | CASSLLAEETQYF | TGTGCCAGCTCACTACTAGCGGAAGAGACCCAGTACTTC
TRBJ2-3 | . | TRBV28 | CASSLTLSDTQYF | TGTGCCAGCAGCCTGACATTATCCGATACGCAGTATTTT
TRBJ2-5 | . | TRBV29-1 | CSVEPGGSETQYF | TGCAGCGTTGAGCCAGGGGGGAGTGAGACCCAGTACTTC
TRBJ2-7 | TRBD2 | TRBV4-2 | CAGGTSTGEQYF | TGTGCCGGTGGGACTAGTACGGGCGAGCAGTACTTC
TRBJ1-1 | TRBD1 | TRBV5-1 | CASSLGTSGGEAFF | TGCGCCAGCAGCTTGGGAACGTCAGGGGGTGAAGCTTTCTTT
TRBJ2-1 | TRBD2 | TRBV5-1 | CASSSTTSGRIQFF | TGCGCCAGCAGCTCCACGACTAGCGGGAGAATACAGTTCTTC
TRBJ2-3 | . | TRBV7-3 | CASSSMARPDTQYF | TGTGCCAGCAGCTCCATGGCCCGCCCGGATACGCAGTATTTT
TRBJ2-2 | TRBD1 | TRBV7-9 | CASSPRDRGNTGELFF | TGTGCCAGCAGCCCCCGGGACAGGGGTAACACCGGGGAGCTGTTTTTT
TRBJ2-1 | TRBD1 | TRBV5-6 | CASTGQTYNEQFF | TGTGCCAGCACGGGACAGACCTACAATGAGCAGTTCTTC
TRBJ1-5 | TRBD1 | TRBV7-9 | CASSPGTDDQPQHF | TGTGCCAGCAGCCCGGGGACAGATGATCAGCCCCAGCATTTT
TRBJ1-2 | TRBD1 | TRBV28 | CATNQQGFYGYTF | TGTGCCACCAACCAACAGGGGTTCTATGGCTACACCTTC
TRBJ1-4 | . | TRBV28 | CASSRTEKLFF | TGTGCCAGCAGTCGGACAGAAAAACTGTTTTTT
TRBJ2-1 | . | TRBV4-2 | CASSQDWRAYDEQFF | TGTGCCAGCAGCCAAGACTGGCGGGCTTACGATGAGCAGTTCTTC
TRBJ1-2 | . | TRBV18 | CASSPPDRGGYTF | TGTGCCAGCTCACCACCGGATAGGGGTGGCTACACCTTC
TRBJ2-7 | TRBD1 | TRBV28 | CASSTDRGIDEQYF | TGTGCCAGCAGTACCGACAGGGGAATCGACGAGCAGTACTTC
TRBJ2-7 | TRBD2 | TRBV30 | CASGRSSEQYF | TGTGCTTCCGGGAGGTCGAGTGAGCAGTACTTC
TRBJ2-3 | . | TRBV5-1 | CASSLVGSALLPYF | TGCGCCAGCAGCTTGGTGGGTAGCGCACTCCTACCGTATTTT
TRBJ1-2 | TRBD1 | TRBV2 | CASSQDRDYGYTF | TGTGCCAGCAGCCAGGACAGGGACTATGGCTACACCTTC
TRBJ1-5 | TRBD1 | TRBV6-1 | CASSAWGQAVNSNQPQHF | TGTGCCAGCAGTGCCTGGGGACAGGCGGTAAATAGCAATCAGCCCCAGCATTTT
TRBJ2-7 | TRBD2 | TRBV19 | CASSTYTSGRNGEQYF | TGTGCCAGTAGCACATACACTAGCGGGAGAAATGGCGAGCAGTACTTC
TRBJ1-1 | TRBD1 | TRBV19 | CASSIGDRGPAEAFF | TGTGCCAGTAGTATCGGGGACAGGGGTCCGGCTGAAGCTTTCTTT
TRBJ1-1 | . | TRBV19 | CASSIEGMGRTEAFF | TGTGCCAGTAGTATTGAGGGTATGGGCCGCACTGAAGCTTTCTTT
TRBJ1-4 | . | TRBV19 | CASQSGATNEKLFF | TGTGCCAGTCAGTCGGGGGCAACTAATGAAAAACTGTTTTTT
TRBJ1-6 | . | TRBV9 | CASSAQGSVLNSPLHF | TGTGCCAGCAGCGCCCAGGGGAGCGTTTTGAATTCACCCCTCCACTTT
TRBJ1-1 | . | TRBV6-1 | CASSEIPGNTEAFF | TGTGCCAGCAGTGAAATCCCAGGGAACACTGAAGCTTTCTTT
TRBJ1-2 | . | TRBV19 | CASSLTMNEDYGYTF | TGTGCCAGTAGCCTAACGATGAATGAGGACTATGGCTACACCTTC